These 7 T cell receptor beta chains were sequenced from one sample in a study of cytomegalovirus exposure and HLA in healthy donors. It was with 60 Vbeta and 13 Jbeta primers that the PCR ran. Libraries were prepared by immunoSEQ multiplex PCR; TCRdb keeps only in-frame clonotypes and omits some of them. This table has just under 80,000 clones, around 84% appearing once. Sequenced: PBMCs. These receptors were collected from a man in his forties in good health and CMV-seronegative.

The chain employs TRBV28 and TRBJ1-1; D ambiguous. This CDR3 has 13 amino acids. Germline V gives CDR1 MDHEN, CDR2 SYDVKM. The V end was cut by 2 bases, the J end by 11 bases, with 15 bases between. The CDR3 here is CASSLTDTGMAFF. In DNA form, the CDR3 reads TGTGCCAGCAGTTTAACGGATACGGGAATGGCTTTCTTT.

This chain uses TRBV28 with TRBJ1-1; 9 bases align to TRBD1. This CDR3 is 14 amino acids long. Germline V gives CDR1 MDHEN, CDR2 SYDVKM. The V segment lost 10 bases and the J segment 6 bases; nucleotides outside the gene matches: 12. The CDR3, as DNA: TGTGCCACCACCGGGACAGGGTTAGAGGCTGAAGCTTTCTTT. Residues: CATTGTGLEAEAFF.

This clone was recorded a few times. V gene TRBV11-3 combines with J gene TRBJ2-5; maybe TRBD2 (5 bases). The CDR3 is made up of 13 amino acids. The V end lost 4 bases, the J end lost 6 bases, and 12 bases lay between the germline ends. Looked up from germline, CDR1 is SGHNT and CDR2 is YENEEA. Here the CDR3 DNA reads TGTGCCAGCAGCTGGAGTGGGAGCCAGACCCAGTACTTC. Its protein is CASSWSGSQTQYF. Full variable domain (missing parts from reference TRBV11-3 and TRBJ2-5): EAGVVQSPRYKIIEKKQPVAFWCNPISGHNTLYWYLQNLGQGPELLIRYENEEAVDDSQLPKDRFSAERLKGVDSTLKIQPAELGDSAVYLCASSWSGSQTQYFGPGTRLLVL.

The V call is TRBV6-5, the J call TRBJ2-1; 7 bases are shared with TRBD2. The trim removed 0 bases at V and 0 bases at J, leaving 2 bases unmatched. The CDR3 is 16 amino acids. The germline V gene has CDR1 MNHEY and CDR2 SVGAGI. CDR3 amino acids: CASSYSGGSSYNEQFF. The CDR3 coding sequence is TGTGCCAGCAGTTACTCGGGCGGGAGCTCCTACAATGAGCAGTTCTTC.

The J gene is TRBJ1-2, the V gene TRBV7-9, with D tentatively TRBD1 (5 bases). Per germline, CDR1 SEHNR and CDR2 FQNEAQ (reference sequence). The CDR3 runs 14 residues. Trimming pared 1 base from V and 2 bases from J, leaving 8 bases between. The CDR3 coding sequence is TGTGCCAGCAGCTTAGAAGGGGCGAACTATGGCTACACCTTC. It encodes CASSLEGANYGYTF. Supplemented by reference TRBV7-9 and TRBJ1-2, the full variable domain reads DTGVSQNPRHKITKRGQNVTFRCDPISEHNRLYWYRQTLGQGPEFLTYFQNEAQLEKSRLLSDRFSAERPKGSFSTLEIQRTEQGDSAMYLCASSLEGANYGYTFGSGTRLTVV.

Only a few counts were recorded for this clone. J is TRBJ2-3 and V is TRBV11-3, with TRBD2 matching 8 bases. V was pared by 5 bases and J by 2 bases, with 6 bases of the junction left unmatched. The germline V gene encodes CDR1 SGHNT and CDR2 YENEEA. The CDR3 length is 15 residues. The CDR3 coding sequence is TGTGCCAGCAGCCCGGGAGGGGGAAACACAGATACGCAGTATTTT. This codes for CASSPGGGNTDTQYF.

The chain carries TRBV27 and TRBJ1-1; 8 bases are shared with TRBD1. CDR1 MNHEY and CDR2 SMNVEV come from the germline V gene (reference sequence). This CDR3 is built from 15 residues. With 10 bases clipped from V and 2 bases from J, the junction kept 12 bases outside the gene matches. The CDR3 nucleotides read TGTGCCACCCTACGCACGGGACAGGTAAACACTGAAGCTTTCTTT. Protein sequence: CATLRTGQVNTEAFF.